These 15 T cell receptor beta chains originate from one sample sequenced in a study of shared clonotypes between healthy human individuals. Clones were sequenced by immunoSEQ multiplex PCR, and TCRdb holds only the in-frame ones, with some missing. The sample has some 1 million clones, about 75% seen once. The sample taken for sequencing was memory CD4+ T cells sorted from blood. Subset in this sample: CD45RA-negative fraction. These receptors were taken from a man between 18 and 29 years old in good health.

The J gene is TRBJ1-4, the V gene TRBV30; D perhaps matches TRBD1 (6 bases). The CDR3 is made up of 13 amino acids. Germline CDR1 and CDR2: GTSNPN and SVGIG (reference sequence). V lost 4 bases and J 5 bases, leaving 11 bases between the germline ends. CDR3 sequence reads: CAWTGGPNEKLFF. For the CDR3, the DNA is TGTGCCTGGACGGGGGGCCCGAATGAAAAACTGTTTTTT.

The genes are TRBV27 and TRBJ2-3; D might be TRBD1 (6 bases). Germline V gene sequence: CDR1 MNHEY, CDR2 SMNVEV (reference sequence). The CDR3 is 15 amino acids. Trimming removed 2 bases from V and 6 bases from J, with 15 bases in between. The CDR3 DNA is TGTGCCAGCAGTTTAGGGGGCGGGCAGGGGGATACGCAGTATTTT. Translating it yields CASSLGGGQGDTQYF.

The chain is built from TRBV2 and TRBJ2-7, with 9 bases fitting TRBD1. The V gene's germline CDR1 is SNHLY and CDR2 FYNNEI. CDR3 length: 15 amino acids. Losses at the gene ends were 5 bases for V and 7 bases for J; bases not matched to a gene: 12. This CDR3 is CASSKQGTGSREQYF. The CDR3 DNA sequence: TGTGCCAGCAGTAAACAGGGGACAGGGTCTAGGGAGCAGTACTTC. The full variable domain, rest sourced from reference TRBV2 and TRBJ2-7, is EPEVTQTPSHQVTQMGQEVILRCVPISNHLYFYWYRQILGQKVEFLVSFYNNEISEKSEIFDDQFSVERPDGSNFTLKIRSTKLEDSAMYFCASSKQGTGSREQYFGPGTRLTVT.

The V and J genes are TRBV27 and TRBJ2-3, with 8 bases identical to TRBD2. Losses at the gene ends were 3 bases for V and 3 bases for J; bases not matched to a gene: 2. Germline V gives CDR1 MNHEY, CDR2 SMNVEV (reference sequence). The length of the CDR3 is 14 residues. CDR3 in amino acids: CASSFGGETDTQYF. In DNA, the CDR3 is TGTGCCAGCAGTTTCGGGGGGGAGACAGATACGCAGTATTTT.

The chain links TRBV5-1 to TRBJ2-3; 8 positions match TRBD2. Per the germline V gene, CDR1 is SGHRS and CDR2 is YFSETQ. The trim removed 1 base at V and 0 bases at J, leaving 7 bases unmatched. The CDR3 contains 17 residues. The CDR3 nucleotides read TGCGCCAGCAGCTTGAAAGTAAGCGGGGGAAGCACAGATACGCAGTATTTT. It specifies CASSLKVSGGSTDTQYF.

The gene calls are TRBV5-4 and TRBJ2-3; the match to TRBD2 covers 8 bases. The length of the CDR3 is 17 residues. Germline-derived CDR1 and CDR2 are SGHNT and YYREEE (reference sequence). With V trimmed by 0 bases and J by 0 bases, 6 bases remained unmatched. The CDR3 reads CASSLDGGGRSTDTQYF. The CDR3 nucleotides are TGTGCCAGCAGCTTGGATGGCGGGGGGCGAAGCACAGATACGCAGTATTTT.

The chain combines TRBV5-6 with TRBJ2-5, with D possibly TRBD2 on 5 matching bases. V was clipped by 2 bases and J by 5 bases, with 10 bases between them. The CDR3 runs 13 residues. Germline V CDR1 and CDR2: SGHDT, YYEEEE. This CDR3 reads CASSFPGMETQYF. CDR3 sequence (DNA): TGTGCCAGCAGCTTCCCGGGGATGGAGACCCAGTACTTC.

This clone was detected a few times. The chain combines TRBV6-5 with TRBJ2-1, with D unclear. This CDR3 has 15 residues. In germline, CDR1 is MNHEY, CDR2 SVGAGI. Trimming removed 5 bases from V and 9 bases from J, with 20 bases in between. The chain's CDR3 is CASSRLGNRGREQFF. CDR3 coding DNA: TGTGCCAGCAGTCGCTTGGGGAATCGAGGTCGTGAGCAGTTCTTC.

The J gene is TRBJ2-5, the V gene TRBV30; possible D gene TRBD1, 5 bases. The germline CDR1 and CDR2 sequences are GTSNPN and SVGIG (reference sequence). This CDR3 is built from 14 residues. Deletions cut 0 bases from V and 5 bases from J, with 13 bases between. The CDR3 sequence is CAWSVGAGMETQYF. The CDR3 DNA follows: TGTGCCTGGAGTGTAGGGGCAGGGATGGAGACCCAGTACTTC.

Remarks on this clone: Different DNA sequences within this sample yield the same CDR3. This sequence joins TRBV30 and TRBJ1-5, with D possibly matching TRBD1 (6 bases). Germline V lookup: CDR1 GTSNPN, CDR2 SVGIG (reference sequence). The CDR3 runs to 14 residues. V was shortened by 2 bases and J by 0 bases, with 8 bases between the two germline ends. Here the CDR3 reads CAWSPTGSNQPQHF. In DNA, the CDR3 is TGTGCCTGGAGTCCGACAGGTAGCAATCAGCCCCAGCATTTT.

This chain uses TRBV6-1 with TRBJ1-2; 9 nucleotides line up with TRBD1. V lost 6 bases and J lost 3; bases outside the gene matches: 2. Germline V gives CDR1 MNHNS, CDR2 SASEGT. The CDR3 runs to 13 residues. The DNA for the CDR3 is TGTGCCAGCAGGACAGGGGGAGACTATGGCTACACCTTC. Translation: CASRTGGDYGYTF.

V usage is TRBV19 and J usage is TRBJ2-6; D ambiguous. Deletions cut 5 bases from V and 2 bases from J, with 16 bases between. The CDR3 extends over 17 amino acids. In germline, CDR1 is LNHDA, CDR2 SQIVND (reference sequence). Here the CDR3 reads CASSPHRGRPGANVLTF. CDR3 bases: TGTGCCAGTAGTCCCCACCGAGGTCGCCCTGGGGCCAACGTCCTGACTTTC.

The chain joins TRBV30 to TRBJ2-5; no firm D call. The J call is doubtful: the DNA matches TRBJ2-7 better. CDR1 is GTSNPN, CDR2 SVGIG, per germline (reference sequence). There are 12 residues in the CDR3. The CDR3 loop is CAWGERNYEQYF. DNA for the CDR3: TGTGCCTGGGGGGAAAGGAATTACGAGCAGTACTTC.

The J gene is TRBJ1-1, the V gene TRBV7-2; the D gene is possibly TRBD1 (5 bases). The CDR3 totals 12 residues. Germline V gives CDR1 SGHTA, CDR2 FQGNSA. Trimming took 8 bases from V and 4 from J, leaving 11 bases between them. CDR3 sequence: CASGRGITEAFF. CDR3 in DNA: TGTGCCAGCGGCCGGGGGATCACTGAAGCTTTCTTT.

The chain employs TRBV5-1 and TRBJ2-5; maybe TRBD2 (6 bases). Trimming took off 0 bases at V and 2 bases at J, with 11 bases between the two ends. Germline lookup yields CDR1 SGHRS and CDR2 YFSETQ. The CDR3 runs to 15 residues. The CDR3 region has the DNA TGCGCCAGCAGCTTGGCAGGCAGCGGGCAAGAGACCCAGTACTTC. Protein sequence: CASSLAGSGQETQYF. The whole variable domain, remainder taken from reference TRBV5-1 and TRBJ2-5, is KAGVTQTPRYLIKTRGQQVTLSCSPISGHRSVSWYQQTPGQGLQFLFEYFSETQRNKGNFPGRFSGRQFSNSRSEMNVSTLELGDSALYLCASSLAGSGQETQYFGPGTRLLVL.